The source of this T cell receptor beta chain is a study of blood T cells in healthy people across ages. Trimming removed 7 bases from V and 7 bases from J; junction bases left unmatched: 16. The CDR3 sequence is 15 residues long. Per germline, CDR1 SGHTA and CDR2 FQGNSA. It was with a sample-barcoded 5' primer and a J-beta primer mix that a second PCR of about 6 to 11 cycles was run. TCRdb used MiXCR to reprocess the 5' RACE reads, holding one entry per CDR3 protein. The sample has 700,000 to 850,000 distinct CDR3 sequences; around 34% are singletons. The sample was blood. This chain uses TRBV7-2 with TRBJ2-7; 7 nucleotides agree with TRBD1. This receptor was taken from a young man in good health. The CDR3, as DNA: TGTGCCAGCACCCCCGGAGTGGGACAGTACAATGAGCAGTACTTC. Its translation: CASTPGVGQYNEQYF.